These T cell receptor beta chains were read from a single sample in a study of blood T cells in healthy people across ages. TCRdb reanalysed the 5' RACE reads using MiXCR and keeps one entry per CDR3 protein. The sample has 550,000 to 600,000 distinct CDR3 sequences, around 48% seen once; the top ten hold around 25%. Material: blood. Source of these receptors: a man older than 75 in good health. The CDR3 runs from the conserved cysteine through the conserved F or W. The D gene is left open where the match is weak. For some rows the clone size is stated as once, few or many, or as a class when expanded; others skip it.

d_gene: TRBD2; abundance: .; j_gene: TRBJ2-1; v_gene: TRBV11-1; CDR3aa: CASSLEGLDEYRPGTSGRYGEQFF; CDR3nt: TGTGCCAGCAGCTTAGAAGGTTTGGACGAATACAGGCCTGGGACTAGCGGGAGGTATGGTGAGCAGTTCTTC
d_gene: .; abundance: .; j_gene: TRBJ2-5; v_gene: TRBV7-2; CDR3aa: CASSLESGINEQYF; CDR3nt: TGTGCCAGCAGCTTAGAGTCCGGGATCAATGAGCAGTACTTC
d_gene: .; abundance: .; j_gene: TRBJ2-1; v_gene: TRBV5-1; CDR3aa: CASRGGAGEQFF; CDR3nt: TGCGCCAGCAGAGGGGGGGCTGGAGAGCAGTTCTTC
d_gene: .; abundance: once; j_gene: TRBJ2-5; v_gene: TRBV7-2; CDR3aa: CASSLTPLETQYF; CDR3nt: TGTGCCAGCAGCTTAACACCTTTAGAGACCCAGTACTTC
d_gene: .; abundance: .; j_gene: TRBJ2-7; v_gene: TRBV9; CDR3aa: CASSVGGAREQYF; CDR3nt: TGTGCCAGCAGCGTTGGGGGGGCGCGCGAGCAGTACTTC
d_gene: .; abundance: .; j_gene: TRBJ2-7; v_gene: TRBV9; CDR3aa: CASSVSGGAREQYF; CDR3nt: TGTGCCAGCAGCGTGAGTGGTGGGGCGCGGGAGCAGTACTTC
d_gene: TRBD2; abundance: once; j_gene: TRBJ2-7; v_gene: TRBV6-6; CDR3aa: CASSALAGGISYEQYF; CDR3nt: TGTGCCAGCAGTGCTCTAGCGGGAGGGATCTCCTACGAGCAGTACTTC
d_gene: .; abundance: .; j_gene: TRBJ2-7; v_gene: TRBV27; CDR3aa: CASSLTVRQSSYEQYF; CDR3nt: TGTGCCAGCAGTCTCACGGTAAGACAGAGCTCCTACGAGCAGTACTTC
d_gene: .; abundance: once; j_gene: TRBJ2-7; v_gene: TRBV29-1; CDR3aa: CSVAPDSRSSYEQYF; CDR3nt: TGCAGCGTTGCCCCGGACAGCCGTAGCTCCTACGAGCAGTACTTC
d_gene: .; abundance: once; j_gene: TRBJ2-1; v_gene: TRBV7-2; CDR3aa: CASTLTGAEQFF; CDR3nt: TGTGCCAGCACCCTTACCGGGGCTGAGCAGTTCTTC
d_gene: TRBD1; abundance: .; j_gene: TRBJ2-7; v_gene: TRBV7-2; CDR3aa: CASGLDRAGPYEQYF; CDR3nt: TGTGCCAGCGGCTTAGACAGGGCCGGACCCTACGAGCAGTACTTC
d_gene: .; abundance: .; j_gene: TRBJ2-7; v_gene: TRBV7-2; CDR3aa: CASSLERHYEQYF; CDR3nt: TGTGCCAGCAGCTTAGAGCGACACTACGAGCAGTACTTC
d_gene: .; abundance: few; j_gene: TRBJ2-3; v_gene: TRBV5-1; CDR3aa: CASTESGYTDTQYF; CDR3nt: TGCGCCAGCACTGAGTCCGGATACACAGATACGCAGTATTTT
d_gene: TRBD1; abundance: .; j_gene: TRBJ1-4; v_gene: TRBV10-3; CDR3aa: CAISGDRGLEKLFF; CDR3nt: TGTGCCATCAGCGGGGACAGGGGGCTTGAAAAACTGTTTTTT
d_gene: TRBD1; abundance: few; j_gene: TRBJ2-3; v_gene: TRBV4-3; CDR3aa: CASSRGTGISDTQYF; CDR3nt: TGCGCCAGCAGCCGCGGGACAGGGATATCGGATACGCAGTATTTT
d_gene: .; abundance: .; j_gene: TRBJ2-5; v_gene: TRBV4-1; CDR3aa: CASSQVTQGGRQATEQYF; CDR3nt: TGCGCCAGCAGCCAAGTCACCCAAGGAGGCAGGCAAGCGACGGAGCAGTACTTC
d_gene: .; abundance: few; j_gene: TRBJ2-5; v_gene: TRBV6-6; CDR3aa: CASSSSEQETQYF; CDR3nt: TGTGCCAGCAGTTCTAGCGAACAAGAGACCCAGTACTTC
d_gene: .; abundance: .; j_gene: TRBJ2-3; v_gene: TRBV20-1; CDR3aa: CSARGARTSTDTQYF; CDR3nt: TGCAGTGCTAGAGGGGCCAGAACTAGCACAGATACGCAGTATTTT
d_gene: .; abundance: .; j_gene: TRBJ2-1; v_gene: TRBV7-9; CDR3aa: CANRAEDGNEQFF; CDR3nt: TGTGCCAACCGGGCAGAAGATGGCAATGAGCAGTTCTTC
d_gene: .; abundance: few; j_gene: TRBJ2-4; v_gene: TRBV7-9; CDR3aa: CASRPQGAKNIQYF; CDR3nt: TGTGCCAGCAGGCCCCAGGGGGCCAAAAACATTCAGTACTTC
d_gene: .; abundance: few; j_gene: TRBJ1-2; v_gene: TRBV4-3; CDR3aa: CASSQDPGNFLGGYTF; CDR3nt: TGCGCCAGCAGCCAGGATCCAGGGAATTTTTTGGGTGGCTACACCTTC
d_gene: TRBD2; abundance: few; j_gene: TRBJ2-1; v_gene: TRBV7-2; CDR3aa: CASSALAGHYNEQFF; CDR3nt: TGTGCCAGCAGCGCACTAGCGGGACATTACAATGAGCAGTTCTTC
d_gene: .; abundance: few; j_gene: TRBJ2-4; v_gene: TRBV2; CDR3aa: CARHRELLAKNIQYF; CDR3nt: TGTGCCCGTCACAGGGAGTTACTAGCCAAAAACATTCAGTACTTC
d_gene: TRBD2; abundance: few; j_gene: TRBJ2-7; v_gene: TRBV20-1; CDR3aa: CSALLAGGSYEQYF; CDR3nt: TGCAGTGCCCTGCTAGCGGGAGGTTCCTACGAGCAGTACTTC
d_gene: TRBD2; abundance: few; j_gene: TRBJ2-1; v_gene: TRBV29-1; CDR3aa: CSVKEGLAGASSSYNEQFF; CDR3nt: TGCAGCGTCAAAGAAGGACTAGCGGGAGCCTCGAGCTCCTACAATGAGCAGTTCTTC
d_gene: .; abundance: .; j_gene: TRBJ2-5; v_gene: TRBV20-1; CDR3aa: CSARIGRQYF; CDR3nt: TGCAGTGCTAGAATCGGCCGCCAGTACTTC
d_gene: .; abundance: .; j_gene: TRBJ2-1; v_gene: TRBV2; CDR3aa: CASSVKGFSYNEQFF; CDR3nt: TGTGCCAGCAGTGTCAAGGGCTTCTCCTACAATGAGCAGTTCTTC
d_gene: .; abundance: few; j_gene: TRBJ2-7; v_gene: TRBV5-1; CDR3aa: CASRETGSEQYF; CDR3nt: TGCGCCTCACGGGAAACCGGCTCCGAGCAGTACTTC
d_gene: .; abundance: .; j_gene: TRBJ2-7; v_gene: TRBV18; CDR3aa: CASSPDSSSYEQYF; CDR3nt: TGTGCCAGCTCACCGGACAGCAGCTCCTACGAGCAGTACTTC
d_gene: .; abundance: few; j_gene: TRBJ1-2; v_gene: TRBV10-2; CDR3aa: CASSLTVQGYGYTF; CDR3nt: TGCGCCAGCAGCCTTACCGTCCAAGGTTATGGCTACACCTTC
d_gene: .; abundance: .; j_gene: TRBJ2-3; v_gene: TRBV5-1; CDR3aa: CASSLVGDASTDTQYF; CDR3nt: TGCGCCAGCAGCTTGGTAGGGGACGCCAGCACAGATACGCAGTATTTT
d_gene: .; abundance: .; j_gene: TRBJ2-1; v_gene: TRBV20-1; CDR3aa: CSAITSLSYNEQFF; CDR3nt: TGCAGTGCAATCACTAGCCTCTCCTACAATGAGCAGTTCTTC
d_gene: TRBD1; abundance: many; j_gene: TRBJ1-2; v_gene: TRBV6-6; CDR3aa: CASSRGQGLGYTF; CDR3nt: TGTGCCAGCAGCAGGGGACAGGGACTTGGCTACACCTTC